Following are 19 T cell receptor beta chains from one sample sequenced in a study of blood T cell repertoires in COVID-19. Here immunoSEQ multiplex PCR was the method, and the copy in TCRdb shows in-frame clones only, minus some. Seen here are approximately 150,000 clones, 81% observed once, and the top ten hold 9.5% to 11%. The sample consisted of peripheral blood. The receptor set was obtained from a man in his sixties with active or convalescent COVID-19.

This chain links TRBV12-1 with TRBJ2-1; the table's D call of TRBD2 was not tested on the DNA. TRBV12-1 is tagged as a pseudogene. The CDR3 is 16 amino acids. The CDR3 bases are TGTGCCAAATTACCGGGACTAGCGGGAGACTACAATGAGCAGTTCTTC. It codes for CAKLPGLAGDYNEQFF.

The V and J genes are TRBV29-1 and TRBJ1-1, with D possibly being TRBD1 (5 bases). Trimming removed 4 bases from V and 2 bases from J, with 14 bases in between. Per germline, CDR1 SQVTM and CDR2 ANQGSEA. The length of the CDR3 is 14 residues. The CDR3 loop is CSVAPRQGNTEAFF. The CDR3 bases are TGCAGCGTTGCGCCTCGGCAGGGAAACACTGAAGCTTTCTTT.

In nucleotides, the CDR3 is TGTGCCAGCAAGACAGGGGCCCGGCGGGACACCTTC. Its translation is CASKTGARRDTF. The rearrangement uses TRBV12-3 or TRBV12-4 and TRBJ1-2; 8 bases fit TRBD1. CDR3 length: 12 amino acids. The V and J ends lost 7 bases and 12 bases, in that order; junction bases with no gene match: 10.

This clone is a singleton in its sample. The V call is TRBV6-2 or TRBV6-3, the J call TRBJ1-1; tentative D call: TRBD1 (6 bases). Germline assignment: CDR1 MNHEY and CDR2 SVGEGT. The CDR3 has 16 amino acids. The ends were cut back, 4 bases at V and 3 bases at J, with 18 bases in the middle. The CDR3 DNA reads TGTGCCAGCAGTTCCACTGTCAGGGGCTGGGACACTGAAGCTTTCTTT. It specifies CASSSTVRGWDTEAFF.

The CDR3, as DNA: TGTGCCAGCAGTCCAAGCGGGAGACGGACCTACGAGCAGTACTTC. Translation: CASSPSGRRTYEQYF. V gene TRBV28 combines with J gene TRBJ2-7, with 8 bases identical to TRBD2. V shed 5 bases and J 2 bases; nucleotides not matched to a gene: 8. CDR1 is MDHEN, CDR2 SYDVKM, per germline. This CDR3 spans 15 amino acids.

Worth noting for this clone: Other DNA sequences of this sample code for an identical CDR3. The chain carries TRBV19 and TRBJ2-7, with 7 bases fitting TRBD1. V was pared by 5 bases and J by 0 bases, with 4 bases of the junction left unmatched. This CDR3 has 14 amino acids. Looked up from germline, CDR1 is LNHDA and CDR2 is SQIVND (reference sequence). CDR3 sequence reads: CASSARDSSYEQYF. CDR3 bases: TGTGCCAGTAGTGCGAGGGACAGCTCCTACGAGCAGTACTTC. Full variable domain (rest looked up from reference TRBV19 and TRBJ2-7): DGGITQSPKYLFRKEGQNVTLSCEQNLNHDAMYWYRQDPGQGLRLIYYSQIVNDFQKGDIAEGYSVSREKKESFPLTVTSAQKNPTAFYLCASSARDSSYEQYFGPGTRLTVT.

The V gene is TRBV6-5, the J gene TRBJ1-2; possibly TRBD1 for D (5 bases). The CDR3 has 14 amino acids. Trimming cost V 5 bases and J 5 bases, with 15 bases left between them. The germline V gene has CDR1 MNHEY and CDR2 SVGAGI. The CDR3 loop is CASSRTGPKYGYTF. The CDR3 nucleotides are TGTGCCAGCAGTAGAACAGGTCCCAAGTATGGCTACACCTTC.

The chain has TRBV2 and TRBJ2-7; 11 bases are a match to TRBD2. The germline gives CDR1 SNHLY, CDR2 FYNNEI. The CDR3 is 13 amino acids. V lost 11 bases, J lost 5 bases, and 8 bases stayed unmatched. This chain's CDR3 is CAGRLAGGNEQYF. The DNA of the CDR3 is TGTGCCGGGAGGCTAGCGGGAGGTAACGAGCAGTACTTC.

The genes are TRBV28 and TRBJ2-4; tentatively, D is TRBD2 (6 bases). The CDR3 has 14 amino acids. Germline CDR1 reads MDHEN; CDR2 reads SYDVKM. The germline V and J ends were trimmed by 3 bases and 2 bases, with 8 bases remaining between them. The CDR3 is CASSLGGSKNIQYF. The CDR3 DNA is TGTGCCAGCAGTTTGGGAGGTTCCAAAAACATTCAGTACTTC.

The chain couples TRBV12-3 or TRBV12-4 to TRBJ1-6; D gene uncertain. CDR3 size: 13 residues. V dropped 7 bases and J dropped 8 bases, with 12 bases sitting between them. The CDR3 loop reads CASTRAGDSPLHF. CDR3 sequence (DNA): TGTGCCAGCACCCGGGCGGGAGATTCACCCCTCCACTTT.

The V and J genes are TRBV4-2 and TRBJ2-1; 9 bases map to TRBD2. CDR1 is LGHNA and CDR2 is YNFKEQ in the germline V gene. The CDR3 length is 16 residues. V lost 5 bases, J lost 9 bases, and 14 bases stayed unmatched. CDR3 DNA sequence: TGTGCCAGCAGCTTTCGGGTAGCGGGAGTGCCCAGTGAGCAGTTCTTC. As protein: CASSFRVAGVPSEQFF.

The chain recombines TRBV19 with TRBJ1-2; TRBD1 aligns across 7 bases. The CDR3 extends over 15 amino acids. CDR1 is LNHDA and CDR2 is SQIVND in the germline V gene (reference sequence). With V trimmed by 0 bases and J by 2 bases, 3 bases remained unmatched. CDR3 sequence: CASSIEGGANYGYTF. The CDR3 DNA sequence: TGTGCCAGTAGTATAGAAGGGGGCGCGAACTATGGCTACACCTTC. Filled out from reference TRBV19 and TRBJ1-2, the complete variable domain reads DGGITQSPKYLFRKEGQNVTLSCEQNLNHDAMYWYRQDPGQGLRLIYYSQIVNDFQKGDIAEGYSVSREKKESFPLTVTSAQKNPTAFYLCASSIEGGANYGYTFGSGTRLTVV.

The chain employs TRBV19 and TRBJ2-2, with TRBD1 matching 9 bases. Germline assignment: CDR1 LNHDA and CDR2 SQIVND (reference sequence). CDR3 length: 18 residues. The J segment lost 3 bases and the V segment lost 2 bases, leaving 10 bases of the junction unmatched. The CDR3 protein is CASSIIGTGSTHTGELFF. The DNA of the CDR3 is TGTGCCAGTAGTATAATCGGGACAGGGTCAACCCACACCGGGGAGCTGTTTTTT.

This clone came up a few times. The chain couples TRBV12-3 or TRBV12-4 to TRBJ1-5, with no clear D. V lost 4 bases, J lost 3 bases, and 7 bases lay in between. The CDR3 runs 13 residues. The CDR3 sequence is CASSSLINQPQHF. As DNA, the CDR3 is TGTGCCAGCAGTTCCCTTATCAATCAGCCCCAGCATTTT.

V gene TRBV11-2 combines with J gene TRBJ1-4; weak D call: TRBD1 (6 bases). CDR3 size: 15 residues. CDR1 is SGHAT, CDR2 FQNNGV, per germline. V gave up 5 bases and J gave up 6 bases, with 16 bases separating them. This CDR3 reads CASSVTGREDEKLFF. The CDR3 nucleotides read TGTGCCAGCAGCGTTACAGGGAGGGAGGATGAAAAACTGTTTTTT. Complete variable domain (other parts from reference TRBV11-2 and TRBJ1-4): EAGVAQSPRYKIIEKRQSVAFWCNPISGHATLYWYQQILGQGPKLLIQFQNNGVVDDSQLPKDRFSAERLKGVDSTLKIQPAKLEDSAVYLCASSVTGREDEKLFFGSGTQLSVL.

J is TRBJ2-7 and V is TRBV12-1; the D call in the table, TRBD2, was not verified against the DNA. TRBV12-1 is a pseudogene. The CDR3 runs to 14 residues. The chain's CDR3 is CASSHRDFSYEQYF. CDR3 in DNA: TGTGCCAGCAGCCACCGGGACTTCTCCTACGAGCAGTACTTC.

The chain is built from TRBV15 and TRBJ2-1; no definite D call. Trimming cost V 3 bases and J 5 bases, with 17 bases left between them. This CDR3 has 16 amino acids. Germline loops: CDR1 LNHNV, CDR2 YYDKDF (reference sequence). CDR3 sequence (DNA): TGTGCCACCAGCAGCTTAGTCGTTGGCCGGGACAATGAGCAGTTCTTC. Its translation is CATSSLVVGRDNEQFF. Full variable domain (outside the CDR3, taken from reference TRBV15 and TRBJ2-1): DAMVIQNPRYQVTQFGKPVTLSCSQTLNHNVMYWYQQKSSQAPKLLFHYYDKDFNNEADTPDNFQSRRPNTSFCFLDIRSPGLGDTAMYLCATSSLVVGRDNEQFFGPGTRLTVL.

J is TRBJ1-2 and V is TRBV2; TRBD1 agrees at 8 bases. The germline CDR1 and CDR2 sequences are SNHLY and FYNNEI. The CDR3 consists of 13 residues. V shed 11 bases, J shed 6 bases, and the junction held 11 bases outside the gene matches. The CDR3 DNA sequence: TGTGCCGGATCTGAACAGGGGGGGGATGGCTACACCTTC. Its translation: CAGSEQGGDGYTF.

This chain joins TRBV11-3 and TRBJ2-7, with 9 bases lining up with TRBD1. In germline, CDR1 is SGHNT, CDR2 YENEEA. Trimming at V came to 5 bases and at J to 6 bases, leaving 8 bases not matched to a gene. The CDR3 loop spans 14 amino acids. CDR3 coding DNA: TGTGCCAGCAGCAAAGGAGGGACAGGGTTCGAGCAGTACTTC. Amino acids: CASSKGGTGFEQYF.